Below, 7 T cell receptor beta chains from the same sample are listed, as sequenced in a study of blood T cell repertoires in COVID-19. The protocol was immunoSEQ multiplex PCR, while the TCRdb copy is restricted to in-frame clones and leaves out a portion. The sample holds about 25,000 clones, 81% seen once. The sample was peripheral blood. These receptors all stem from an older man with acute or convalescent COVID-19.

The chain combines TRBV12-3 or TRBV12-4 with TRBJ1-1; TRBD1 might be the D (5 bases). V was cut by 2 bases and J by 1 base, with 5 bases left in between. The CDR3 spans 13 residues. The CDR3 DNA reads as TGTGCCAGCAGTTTAAGGGGGAACACTGAAGCTTTCTTT. As protein: CASSLRGNTEAFF.

V and J are TRBV6-1 and TRBJ2-7; 14 nucleotides match TRBD2. There are 18 residues in the CDR3. Germline V CDR1 and CDR2: MNHNS, SASEGT. Trimming took 3 bases from V and 0 from J; bases not matched to a gene: 7. The CDR3 DNA reads TGTGCCAGCAGTGACGGACTAGCGGGGGGCGGAATCTCCTACGAGCAGTACTTC. Residues: CASSDGLAGGGISYEQYF.

The gene calls are TRBV14 and TRBJ2-7; 11 nucleotides align to TRBD2. Germline CDR1 SGHDN, CDR2 FVKESK. V was pared by 3 bases and J by 3 bases, with 7 bases of the junction left unmatched. CDR3 length equals 16 residues. CDR3 coding DNA: TGTGCCAGCAGCCACCCCGGGACTAGCGGATTCTACGAGCAGTACTTC. Protein product: CASSHPGTSGFYEQYF.

The chain employs TRBV11-3 and TRBJ1-6, with 8 bases aligning to TRBD1. The CDR3 consists of 15 residues. CDR1 SGHNT and CDR2 YENEEA come from the germline V gene. Trimming at V came to 3 bases and at J to 8 bases, leaving 6 bases not matched to a gene. The DNA for the CDR3 is TGTGCCAGCAGCTTCGAAGGACAGGGCCATTCACCCCTCCACTTT. Translated: CASSFEGQGHSPLHF.

The J gene is TRBJ2-7, the V gene TRBV5-6; 13 bases align to TRBD2. The V gene end was trimmed by 2 bases and the J gene end by 9 bases; junction bases not matched to a gene: 14. This CDR3 is built from 17 residues. Germline V gives CDR1 SGHDT, CDR2 YYEEEE. CDR3 residues: CASSLIRAGTSGDPQYF. As DNA, the CDR3 is TGTGCCAGCAGCTTAATCCGGGCCGGGACTAGCGGGGATCCGCAGTACTTC.

This clone was detected only once. The V gene is TRBV5-4, the J gene TRBJ2-3; TRBD2 agrees at 8 bases. The CDR3 totals 15 residues. Losses at the gene ends were 4 bases for V and 5 bases for J; bases not matched to a gene: 9. In germline, CDR1 is SGHNT, CDR2 YYREEE (reference sequence). The CDR3 DNA sequence: TGTGCCAGCAGCAGAGGACTAGCTGGGGGAGATACGCAGTATTTT. This encodes CASSRGLAGGDTQYF.

This clone was seen a handful of times. J is TRBJ2-5 and V is TRBV15; 10 nucleotides align to TRBD1. The CDR3 extends over 17 amino acids. CDR1 is LNHNV and CDR2 is YYDKDF in the germline V gene (reference sequence). V shed 1 base and J 2 bases; nucleotides not matched to a gene: 7. This CDR3 is CATSRVGTGVVQETQYF. The DNA for the CDR3 is TGTGCCACCAGCAGAGTGGGGACAGGGGTCGTTCAAGAGACCCAGTACTTC.